Each of the 17 T cell receptor beta chains below was sequenced from the same sample in a study of molecular identifiers for immune sequencing clone quantification. Each CDR3 protein gets one entry after TCRdb re-called the PCR reads with MiXCR. The sample has about 640,000 distinct CDR3 sequences, about 20% seen once. Material for sequencing was naive CD8+ T cells from blood, with Jurkat cell RNA spiked in. Subset in this sample: FACS-sorted CD8+CD4-CCR7+CD45RA+ naive T cells. Receptors were obtained from a human donor in good health. Some libraries in this study had Jurkat cell RNA spiked in.

This clonotype came up many times. The chain joins TRBV7-9 to TRBJ1-1, with no clear D. The CDR3 spans 13 residues. Looked up from germline, CDR1 is SEHNR and CDR2 is FQNEAQ (reference sequence). The ends were cut back, 5 bases at V and 5 bases at J, with 12 bases in the middle. The CDR3 bases are TGTGCCAGCAGCCCCACCTCGTTAACTGAAGCTTTCTTT. Encoded protein: CASSPTSLTEAFF. The full variable domain, in which reference TRBV7-9 and TRBJ1-1 provide the parts outside the CDR3, is DTGVSQNPRHKITKRGQNVTFRCDPISEHNRLYWYRQTLGQGPEFLTYFQNEAQLEKSRLLSDRFSAERPKGSFSTLEIQRTEQGDSAMYLCASSPTSLTEAFFGQGTRLTVV.

At least ten counts were recorded for this clonotype. The chain recombines TRBV6-2 or TRBV6-3 with TRBJ2-6; either TRBD1 or TRBD2 may supply D (5 bases each). The V gene lost 8 bases and the J gene lost 0 bases, with 20 bases spanning the gap. This CDR3 comprises 18 residues. Germline V lookup: CDR1 MNHEY, CDR2 SVGEGT. The CDR3 sequence: CASSPAWGTHSGANVLTF. The CDR3 coding sequence is TGTGCCAGCTCCCCAGCCTGGGGGACCCACTCTGGGGCCAACGTCCTGACTTTC.

This clonotype occurred many times. The chain couples TRBV6-2 or TRBV6-3 to TRBJ1-1; TRBD1 agrees at 8 bases. The junction had 18 bases not matched to a gene; V was cut back by 2 bases and J by 1 base. Germline V CDR1 and CDR2: MNHEY, SVGEGT. The CDR3 sequence is 20 residues long. CDR3 bases: TGTGCCAGCAGTTACACCAGACTGCTTGGAGGTACAGGGGGGAACACTGAAGCTTTCTTT. Residues: CASSYTRLLGGTGGNTEAFF.

This clonotype occurred many times. The CDR3 here is CASSIWTGGTTDTQYF. Written as DNA, the CDR3 is TGTGCCAGCAGCATCTGGACAGGGGGCACGACAGATACGCAGTATTTT. V usage is TRBV14 and J usage is TRBJ2-3, with TRBD1 matching over 11 bases. Trimming took 5 bases from V and 3 from J; bases not matched to a gene: 7. The germline V gene has CDR1 SGHDN and CDR2 FVKESK. This CDR3 comprises 16 residues.

This clonotype was recorded many times. The V gene is TRBV4-1, the J gene TRBJ2-7, with D possibly being TRBD2 (8 bases). This CDR3 spans 17 amino acids. Trimming removed 0 bases from V and 2 bases from J, with 17 bases in between. Germline V gives CDR1 MGHRA, CDR2 YSYEKL. The CDR3 loop is CASSQESQGGLAYEQYF. The CDR3 DNA is TGCGCCAGCAGCCAAGAATCCCAGGGGGGACTAGCCTACGAGCAGTACTTC.

This clonotype has more than one count but fewer than ten. This rearrangement joins TRBV6-6 to TRBJ1-4; the match to TRBD1 covers 8 bases. Germline V gene sequence: CDR1 MNHNY, CDR2 SVGAGI (reference sequence). The length of the CDR3 is 14 residues. V lost 4 bases and J lost 6; bases outside the gene matches: 4. CDR3: CASSSRQGYEKLFF. The CDR3 DNA sequence: TGTGCCAGCAGTTCCCGACAGGGGTATGAAAAACTGTTTTTT.

This clonotype appeared many times. The chain carries TRBV4-2 and TRBJ1-4, with D perhaps matching TRBD1 (6 bases). Between the trimmed V and J ends, which lost 2 bases and 7 bases, there was a span of 14 bases. CDR3 length: 15 residues. The germline gives CDR1 LGHNA, CDR2 YNFKEQ. In DNA form, the CDR3 reads TGTGCCAGCAGCCAACTACAGGGAAGGACTGAAAAACTGTTTTTT. Translating it yields CASSQLQGRTEKLFF.

A few counts support this clonotype. J is TRBJ1-6 and V is TRBV4-1; D is unclear. CDR1 is MGHRA and CDR2 is YSYEKL in the germline V gene. This CDR3 has 15 residues. Trimming left V 0 bases short and J 9 bases short, with 12 bases between. The CDR3 DNA reads as TGCGCCAGCAGCCAAGAAGGTTGGCCTACTTCACCCCTCCACTTT. Translating it yields CASSQEGWPTSPLHF.

The rearrangement links TRBV5-6 to TRBJ2-1; D is perhaps TRBD2 (5 bases). The V end was cut by 1 base, the J end by 7 bases, with 12 bases between. The CDR3 extends over 14 amino acids. CDR1 and CDR2 from the germline V gene are SGHDT and YYEEEE. The CDR3 DNA follows: TGTGCCAGCAGCTTGTGGCGGAGCGGTAATGAGCAGTTCTTC. This translates into CASSLWRSGNEQFF.

A word on this clonotype: One end of the junction varies from germline; a read error may be responsible. The rearrangement joins TRBV4-1 to TRBJ2-7; D gene unclear. The CDR3 is made up of 15 amino acids. Germline values: CDR1 MGHRA, CDR2 YSYEKL. CDR3 amino acids: CASGQDRTVSYEQYF. DNA of the CDR3: TGCGCCAGCGGCCAAGATAGGACGGTCTCCTACGAGCAGTACTTC.

This clonotype was found a few times. This sequence joins TRBV11-3 and TRBJ2-1; D is uncertain. The ends were cut back, 8 bases at V and 11 bases at J, with 4 bases in the middle. The CDR3 has 8 amino acids. Germline V gene sequence: CDR1 SGHNT, CDR2 YENEEA. The CDR3 sequence is CASLKQFF. DNA for the CDR3: TGTGCCAGCCTTAAGCAGTTCTTC. The full variable domain, completed using reference TRBV11-3 and TRBJ2-1, is EAGVVQSPRYKIIEKKQPVAFWCNPISGHNTLYWYLQNLGQGPELLIRYENEEAVDDSQLPKDRFSAERLKGVDSTLKIQPAELGDSAVYLCASLKQFFGPGTRLTVL.

This chain links TRBV19 with TRBJ2-1; TRBD2 agrees at 10 bases. The ends lost 1 base at V and 14 bases at J; junction bases unmatched: 8. The germline CDR1 and CDR2 sequences are LNHDA and SQIVND (reference sequence). This CDR3 is built from 14 residues. The CDR3 protein is CASSIGETLAGEFF. CDR3 coding DNA: TGTGCCAGTAGTATAGGCGAAACCCTAGCGGGGGAGTTCTTC.

This clonotype has a count of ten or more. This rearrangement joins TRBV12-3 or TRBV12-4 to TRBJ2-3, with D maybe TRBD1 (5 bases). The CDR3 has 14 residues. Trimming took off 4 bases at V and 1 base at J, with 9 bases between the two ends. CDR3 in amino acids: CASSSLQGTDTQYF. CDR3 DNA: TGTGCCAGCAGTTCACTACAGGGCACAGATACGCAGTATTTT.

This clonotype was seen a few times. At one boundary the junction diverges from the germline segment, which might be a read error. The genes are TRBV5-3 and TRBJ2-1, with a possible D match to TRBD2 (6 bases). TRBV5-3 counts as an open reading frame of uncertain function. The CDR3 is 18 residues long. The CDR3 spells CASSLGTVASVGYNEQFF. CDR3 DNA: TGTGCCAGCAGCTTGGGTACTGTCGCTAGCGTGGGATACAATGAGCAGTTCTTC.

J is TRBJ2-2 and V is TRBV25-1; possible D gene TRBD1, 6 bases. Trimming left V 5 bases short and J 7 bases short, with 17 bases between. The CDR3 spans 15 residues. Germline V gene data show CDR1 as MGHDK and CDR2 as SYGVNS. This chain's CDR3 is CASSRIGDISGELFF. The CDR3 nucleotides are TGTGCCAGCAGTAGAATAGGGGACATAAGCGGGGAGCTGTTTTTT.

This clonotype turned up a few times. V gene TRBV7-2 combines with J gene TRBJ1-2, with a weak D call TRBD1 (6 bases). The CDR3 is 13 amino acids. The V and J ends lost 5 bases and 5 bases respectively, with 12 bases between them. CDR1 is SGHTA, CDR2 FQGNSA, per germline. The CDR3 spells CASSRGQVYGYTF. In DNA form, the CDR3 reads TGTGCCAGCAGCCGGGGGCAAGTATATGGCTACACCTTC.

This clonotype appeared many times. The CDR3 loop reads CASSLGWGDYEQYF. The CDR3 DNA reads as TGTGCCAGCAGCTTAGGGTGGGGGGACTACGAGCAGTACTTC. V and J are TRBV7-8 and TRBJ2-7, with D perhaps TRBD2 (6 bases). Germline V gives CDR1 SGHVS, CDR2 FQNEAQ. Trimming stripped 1 base from V and 3 bases from J, with 10 bases between. The CDR3 consists of 14 residues.